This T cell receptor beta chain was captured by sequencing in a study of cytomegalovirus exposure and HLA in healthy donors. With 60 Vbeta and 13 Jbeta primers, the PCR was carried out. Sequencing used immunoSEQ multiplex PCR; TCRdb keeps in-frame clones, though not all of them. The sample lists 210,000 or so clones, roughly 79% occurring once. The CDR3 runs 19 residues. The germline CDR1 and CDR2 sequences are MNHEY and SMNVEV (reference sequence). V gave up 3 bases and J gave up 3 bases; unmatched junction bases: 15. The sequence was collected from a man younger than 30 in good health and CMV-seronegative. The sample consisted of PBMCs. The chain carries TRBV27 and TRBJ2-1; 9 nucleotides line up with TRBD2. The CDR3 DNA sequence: TGTGCCAGCAGTTTCGAGTCTATGAGGAGCGGGAGGAACTACAATGAGCAGTTCTTC. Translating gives CASSFESMRSGRNYNEQFF.